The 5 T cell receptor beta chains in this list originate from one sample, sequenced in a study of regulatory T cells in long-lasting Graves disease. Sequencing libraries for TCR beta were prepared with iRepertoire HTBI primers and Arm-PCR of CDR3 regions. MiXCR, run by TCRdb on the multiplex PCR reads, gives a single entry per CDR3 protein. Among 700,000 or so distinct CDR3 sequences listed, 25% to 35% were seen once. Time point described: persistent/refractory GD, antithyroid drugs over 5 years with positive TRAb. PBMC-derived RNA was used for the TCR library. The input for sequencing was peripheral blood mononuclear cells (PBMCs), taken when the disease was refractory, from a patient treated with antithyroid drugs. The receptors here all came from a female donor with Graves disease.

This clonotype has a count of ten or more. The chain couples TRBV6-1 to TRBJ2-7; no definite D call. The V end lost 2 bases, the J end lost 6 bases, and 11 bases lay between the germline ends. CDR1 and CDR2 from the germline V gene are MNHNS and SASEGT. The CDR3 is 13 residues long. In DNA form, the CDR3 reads TGTGCCAGCAGTGAACCGTTTGCGAGCGAGCAGTACTTC. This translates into CASSEPFASEQYF.

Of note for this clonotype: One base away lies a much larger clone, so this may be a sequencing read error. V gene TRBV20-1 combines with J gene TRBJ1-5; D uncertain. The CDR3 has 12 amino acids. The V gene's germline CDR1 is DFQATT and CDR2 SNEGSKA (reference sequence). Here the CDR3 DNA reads TGCAGTGCTAGAGGTAGCAATCAGCACCAGCATTTT. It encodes CSARGSNQHQHF.

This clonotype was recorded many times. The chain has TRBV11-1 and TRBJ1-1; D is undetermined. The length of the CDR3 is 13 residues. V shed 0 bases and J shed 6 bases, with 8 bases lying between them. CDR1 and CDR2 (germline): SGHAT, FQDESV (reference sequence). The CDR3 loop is CASSLAQRAEAFF. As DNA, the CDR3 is TGTGCCAGCAGCTTAGCGCAGCGGGCTGAAGCTTTCTTT. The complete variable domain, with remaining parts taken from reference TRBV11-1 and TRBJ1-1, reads EAEVAQSPRYKITEKSQAVAFWCDPISGHATLYWYRQILGQGPELLVQFQDESVVDDSQLPKDRFSAERLKGVDSTLKIQPAELGDSAMYLCASSLAQRAEAFFGQGTRLTVV.

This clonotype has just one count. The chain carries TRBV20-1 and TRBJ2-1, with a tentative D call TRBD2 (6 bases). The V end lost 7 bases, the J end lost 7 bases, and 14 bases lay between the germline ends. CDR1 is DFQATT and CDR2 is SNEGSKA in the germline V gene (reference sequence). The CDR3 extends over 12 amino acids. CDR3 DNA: TGCAGTGGGACGGGAGCGAAAAATGAGCAGTTCTTC. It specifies CSGTGAKNEQFF.

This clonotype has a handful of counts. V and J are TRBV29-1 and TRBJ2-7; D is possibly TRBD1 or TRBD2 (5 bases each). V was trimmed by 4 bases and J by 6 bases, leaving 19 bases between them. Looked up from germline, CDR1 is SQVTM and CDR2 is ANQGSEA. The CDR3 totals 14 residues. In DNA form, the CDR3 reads TGCAGCGTTGGGGGGTCAGTCGATGGCTGCGAGCAGTACTTC. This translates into CSVGGSVDGCEQYF.